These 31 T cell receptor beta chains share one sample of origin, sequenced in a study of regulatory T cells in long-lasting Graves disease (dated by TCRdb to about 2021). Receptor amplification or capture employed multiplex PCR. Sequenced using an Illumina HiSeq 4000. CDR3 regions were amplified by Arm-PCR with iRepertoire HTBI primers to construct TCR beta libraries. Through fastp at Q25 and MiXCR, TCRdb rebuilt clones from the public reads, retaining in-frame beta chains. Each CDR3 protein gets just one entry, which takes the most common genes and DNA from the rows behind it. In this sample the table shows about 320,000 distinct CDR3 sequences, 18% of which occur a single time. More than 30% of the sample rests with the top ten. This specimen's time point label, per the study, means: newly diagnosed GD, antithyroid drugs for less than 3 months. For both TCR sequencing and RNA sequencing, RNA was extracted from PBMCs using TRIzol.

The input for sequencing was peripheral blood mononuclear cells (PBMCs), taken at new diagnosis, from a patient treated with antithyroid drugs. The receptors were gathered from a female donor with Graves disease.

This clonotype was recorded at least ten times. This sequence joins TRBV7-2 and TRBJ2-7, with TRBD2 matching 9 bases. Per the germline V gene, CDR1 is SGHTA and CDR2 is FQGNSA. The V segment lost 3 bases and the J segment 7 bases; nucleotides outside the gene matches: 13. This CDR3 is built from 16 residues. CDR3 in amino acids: CASSFPLAGAGREQYF. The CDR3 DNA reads TGTGCCAGCAGCTTCCCCTTAGCGGGAGCAGGAAGAGAGCAGTACTTC.

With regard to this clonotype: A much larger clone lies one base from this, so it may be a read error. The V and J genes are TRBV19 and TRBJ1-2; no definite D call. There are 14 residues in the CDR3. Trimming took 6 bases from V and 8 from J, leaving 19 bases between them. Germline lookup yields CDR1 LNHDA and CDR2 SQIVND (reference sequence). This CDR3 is CASSSTGSMNGYTF. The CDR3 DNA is TGTGCCAGTAGCAGCACCGGGTCGATGAACGGCTACACCTTC.

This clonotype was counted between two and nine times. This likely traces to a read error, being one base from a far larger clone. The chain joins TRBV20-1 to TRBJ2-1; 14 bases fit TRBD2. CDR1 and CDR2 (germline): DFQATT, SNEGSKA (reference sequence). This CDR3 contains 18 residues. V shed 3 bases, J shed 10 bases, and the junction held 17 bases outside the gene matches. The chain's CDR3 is CSARALGLAGVGAYEQFF. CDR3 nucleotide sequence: TGCAGTGCTAGGGCTCTGGGACTAGCGGGAGTAGGGGCCTACGAGCAGTTCTTC.

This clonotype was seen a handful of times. CDR3 residues: CASSPTGQGDYEQYF. The CDR3 DNA is TGTGCCAGCAGTCCCACGGGACAGGGTGACTACGAGCAGTACTTC. The rearrangement uses TRBV27 and TRBJ2-7, with 9 bases identical to TRBD1. This CDR3 has 15 residues. V dropped 5 bases and J dropped 3; count of bases not matched to a gene: 8. CDR1 and CDR2 (germline): MNHEY, SMNVEV (reference sequence).

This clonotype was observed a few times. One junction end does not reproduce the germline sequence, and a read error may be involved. CDR3 region: CASTSQGSYTEQFF. In DNA form, the CDR3 reads TGTGCCAGTACCTCGCAGGGGTCCTACACTGAGCAGTTCTTC. The chain recombines TRBV19 with TRBJ2-1; D may be TRBD1 (6 bases). The CDR3 length is 14 residues. Germline V lookup: CDR1 LNHDA, CDR2 SQIVND (reference sequence).

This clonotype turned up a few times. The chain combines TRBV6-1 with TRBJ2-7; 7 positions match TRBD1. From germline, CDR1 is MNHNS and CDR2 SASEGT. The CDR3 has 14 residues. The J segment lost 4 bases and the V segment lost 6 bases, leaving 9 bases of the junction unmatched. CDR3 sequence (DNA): TGTGCCAGCAGCCAAGGGGGACAGCTATACGAGCAGTACTTC. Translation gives CASSQGGQLYEQYF.

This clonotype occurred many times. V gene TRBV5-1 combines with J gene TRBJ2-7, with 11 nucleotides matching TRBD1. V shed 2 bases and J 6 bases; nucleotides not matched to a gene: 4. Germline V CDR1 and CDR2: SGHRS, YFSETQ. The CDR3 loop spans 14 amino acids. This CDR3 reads CASSFGQGAVEQYF. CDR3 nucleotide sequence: TGCGCCAGCAGCTTCGGACAGGGGGCGGTCGAGCAGTACTTC.

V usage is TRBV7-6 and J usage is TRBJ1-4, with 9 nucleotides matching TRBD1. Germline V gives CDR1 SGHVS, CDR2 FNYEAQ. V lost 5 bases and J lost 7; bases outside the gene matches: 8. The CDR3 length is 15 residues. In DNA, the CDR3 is TGTGCCAGCAGCGCCCGACAGGGGGGAGGTGAAAAACTGTTTTTT. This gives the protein CASSARQGGGEKLFF.

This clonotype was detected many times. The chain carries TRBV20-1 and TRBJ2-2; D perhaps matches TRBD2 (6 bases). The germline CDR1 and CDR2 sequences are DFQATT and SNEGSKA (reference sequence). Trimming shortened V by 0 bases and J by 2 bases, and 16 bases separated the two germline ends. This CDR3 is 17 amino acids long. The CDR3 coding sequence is TGCAGTGCTAGAGATAGTCGGGCTAGCGTAAACACCGGGGAGCTGTTTTTT. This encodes CSARDSRASVNTGELFF.

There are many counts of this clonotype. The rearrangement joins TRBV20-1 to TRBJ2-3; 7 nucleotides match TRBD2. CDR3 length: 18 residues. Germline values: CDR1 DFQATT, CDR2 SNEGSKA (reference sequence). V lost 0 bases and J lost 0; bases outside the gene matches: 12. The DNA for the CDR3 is TGCAGTGCTAGAGATTTGGTCGGGGGGAGGGCAAGCACAGATACGCAGTATTTT. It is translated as CSARDLVGGRASTDTQYF.

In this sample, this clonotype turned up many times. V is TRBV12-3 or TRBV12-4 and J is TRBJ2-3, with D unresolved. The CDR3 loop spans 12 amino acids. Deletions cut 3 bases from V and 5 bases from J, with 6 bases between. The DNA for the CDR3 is TGTGCCAGCAGTTTCTGGGTAGATACGCAGTATTTT. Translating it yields CASSFWVDTQYF.

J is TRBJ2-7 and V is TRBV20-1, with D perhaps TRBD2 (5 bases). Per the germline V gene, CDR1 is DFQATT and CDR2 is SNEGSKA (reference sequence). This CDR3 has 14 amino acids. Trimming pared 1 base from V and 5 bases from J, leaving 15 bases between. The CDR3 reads CSARVLARPHEQYF. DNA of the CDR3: TGCAGTGCTAGAGTCCTAGCCCGCCCCCACGAGCAGTACTTC.

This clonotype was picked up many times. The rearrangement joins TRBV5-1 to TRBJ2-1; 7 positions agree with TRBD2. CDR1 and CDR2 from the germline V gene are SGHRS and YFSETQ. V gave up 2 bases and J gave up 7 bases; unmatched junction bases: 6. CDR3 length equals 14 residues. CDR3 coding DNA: TGCGCCAGCAGCTTCCGAGCGGGAAGGAATGAGCAGTTCTTC. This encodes CASSFRAGRNEQFF.

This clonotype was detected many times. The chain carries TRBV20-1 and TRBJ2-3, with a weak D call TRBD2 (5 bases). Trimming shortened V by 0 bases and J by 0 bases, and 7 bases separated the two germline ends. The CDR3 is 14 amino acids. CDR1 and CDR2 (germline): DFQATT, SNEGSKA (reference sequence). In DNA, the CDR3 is TGCAGTGCTAGAGACCGACTAAGCACAGATACGCAGTATTTT. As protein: CSARDRLSTDTQYF.

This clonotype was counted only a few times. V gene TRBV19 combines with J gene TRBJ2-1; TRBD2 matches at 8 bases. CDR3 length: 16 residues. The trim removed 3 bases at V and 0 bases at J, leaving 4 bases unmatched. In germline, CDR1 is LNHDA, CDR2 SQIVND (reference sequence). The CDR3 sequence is CASSILAGTSYNEQFF. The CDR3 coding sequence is TGTGCCAGTAGTATCTTAGCGGGAACCTCCTACAATGAGCAGTTCTTC. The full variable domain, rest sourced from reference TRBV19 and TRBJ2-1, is DGGITQSPKYLFRKEGQNVTLSCEQNLNHDAMYWYRQDPGQGLRLIYYSQIVNDFQKGDIAEGYSVSREKKESFPLTVTSAQKNPTAFYLCASSILAGTSYNEQFFGPGTRLTVL.

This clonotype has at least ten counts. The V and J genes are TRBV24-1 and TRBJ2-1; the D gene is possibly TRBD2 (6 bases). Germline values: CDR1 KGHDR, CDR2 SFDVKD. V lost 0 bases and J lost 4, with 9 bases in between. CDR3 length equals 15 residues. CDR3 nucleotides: TGTGCCACCAGTGATTTGGGGAGCGGGTACAATGAGCAGTTCTTC. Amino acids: CATSDLGSGYNEQFF.

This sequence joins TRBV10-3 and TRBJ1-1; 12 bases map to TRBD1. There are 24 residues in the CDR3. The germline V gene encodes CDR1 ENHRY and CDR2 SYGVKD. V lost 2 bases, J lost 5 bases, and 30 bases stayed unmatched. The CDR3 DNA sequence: TGTGCCATCAGTGAGGGACGGGACAGGGGGCTCATGGAGGGCCGGATAGACAAGAATACTGAAGCTTTCTTT. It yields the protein CAISEGRDRGLMEGRIDKNTEAFF.

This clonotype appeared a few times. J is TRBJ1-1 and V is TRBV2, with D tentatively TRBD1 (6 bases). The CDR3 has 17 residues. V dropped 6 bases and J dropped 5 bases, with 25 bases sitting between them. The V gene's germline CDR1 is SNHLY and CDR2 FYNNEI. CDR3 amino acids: CASRRSNNPGAGTEAFF. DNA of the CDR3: TGTGCCAGCAGGAGATCCAATAACCCAGGGGCCGGGACTGAAGCTTTCTTT.

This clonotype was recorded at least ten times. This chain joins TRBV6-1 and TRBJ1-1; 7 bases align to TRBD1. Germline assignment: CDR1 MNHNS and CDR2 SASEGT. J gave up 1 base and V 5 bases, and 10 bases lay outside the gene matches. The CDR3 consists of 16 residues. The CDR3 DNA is TGTGCCAGCAGTACCACCCGCGGGACAGCGAACACTGAAGCTTTCTTT. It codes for CASSTTRGTANTEAFF.

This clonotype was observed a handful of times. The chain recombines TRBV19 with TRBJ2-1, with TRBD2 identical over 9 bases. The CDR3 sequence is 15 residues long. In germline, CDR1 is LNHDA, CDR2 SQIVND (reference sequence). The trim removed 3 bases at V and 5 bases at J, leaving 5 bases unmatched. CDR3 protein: CASSMVSSGNNEQFF. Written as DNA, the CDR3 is TGTGCCAGTAGTATGGTGTCTAGCGGGAACAATGAGCAGTTCTTC.

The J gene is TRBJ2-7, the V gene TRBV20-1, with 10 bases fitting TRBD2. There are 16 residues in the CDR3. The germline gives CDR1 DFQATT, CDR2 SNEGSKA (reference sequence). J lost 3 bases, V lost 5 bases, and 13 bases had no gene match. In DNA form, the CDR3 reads TGCAGTGCTCATAATAGTCCCTCTAGCGGGAGCTACGAGCAGTACTTC. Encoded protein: CSAHNSPSSGSYEQYF.

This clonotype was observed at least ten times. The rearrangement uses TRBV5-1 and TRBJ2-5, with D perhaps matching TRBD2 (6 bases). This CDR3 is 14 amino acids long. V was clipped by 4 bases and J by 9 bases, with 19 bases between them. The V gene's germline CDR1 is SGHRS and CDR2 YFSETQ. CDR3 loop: CASSSGLSGLAQYF. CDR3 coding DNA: TGCGCCAGCAGCAGCGGACTATCCGGTTTGGCCCAGTACTTC. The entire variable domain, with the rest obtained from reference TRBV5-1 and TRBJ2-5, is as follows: KAGVTQTPRYLIKTRGQQVTLSCSPISGHRSVSWYQQTPGQGLQFLFEYFSETQRNKGNFPGRFSGRQFSNSRSEMNVSTLELGDSALYLCASSSGLSGLAQYFGPGTRLLVL.

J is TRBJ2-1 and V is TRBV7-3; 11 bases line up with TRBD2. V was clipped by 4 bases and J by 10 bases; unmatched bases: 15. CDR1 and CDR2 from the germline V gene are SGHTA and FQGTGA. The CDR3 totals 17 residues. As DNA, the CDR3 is TGTGCCAGCAGCTCCACCGATGGGACTAGCGGTCTGGGGGAGCAGTTCTTC. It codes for CASSSTDGTSGLGEQFF.

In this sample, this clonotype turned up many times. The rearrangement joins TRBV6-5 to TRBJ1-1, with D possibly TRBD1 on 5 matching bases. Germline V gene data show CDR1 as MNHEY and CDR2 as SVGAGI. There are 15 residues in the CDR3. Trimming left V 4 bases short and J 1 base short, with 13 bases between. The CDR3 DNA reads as TGTGCCAGCAGTTTCCAGTTGGGGGGGAACACTGAAGCTTTCTTT. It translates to CASSFQLGGNTEAFF.

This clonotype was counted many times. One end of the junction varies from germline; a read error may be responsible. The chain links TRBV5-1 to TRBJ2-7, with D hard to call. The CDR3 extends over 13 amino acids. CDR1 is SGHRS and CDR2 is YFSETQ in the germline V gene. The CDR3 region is CASSLDTSYEQYF. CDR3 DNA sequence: TGTGCCAGCAGTTTAGACACTTCCTACGAGCAGTACTTC.

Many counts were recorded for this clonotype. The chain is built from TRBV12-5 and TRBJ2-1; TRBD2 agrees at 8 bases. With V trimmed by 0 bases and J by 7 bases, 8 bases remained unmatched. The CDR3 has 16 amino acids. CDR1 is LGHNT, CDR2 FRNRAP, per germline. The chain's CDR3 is CASGLVPGGRYNEQFF. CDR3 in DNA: TGTGCTAGTGGTTTGGTACCCGGCGGGAGGTATAATGAGCAGTTCTTC. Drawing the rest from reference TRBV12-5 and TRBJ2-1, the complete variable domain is DARVTQTPRHKVTEMGQEVTMRCQPILGHNTVFWYRQTMMQGLELLAYFRNRAPLDDSGMPKDRFSAEMPDATLATLKIQPSEPRDSAVYFCASGLVPGGRYNEQFFGPGTRLTVL.

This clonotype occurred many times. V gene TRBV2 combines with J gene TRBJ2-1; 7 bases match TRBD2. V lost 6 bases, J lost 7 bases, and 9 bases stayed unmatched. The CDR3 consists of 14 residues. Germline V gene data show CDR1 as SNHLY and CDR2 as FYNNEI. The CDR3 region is CASREGGTSNEQFF. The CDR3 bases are TGTGCCAGCAGGGAGGGAGGGACTTCTAATGAGCAGTTCTTC.

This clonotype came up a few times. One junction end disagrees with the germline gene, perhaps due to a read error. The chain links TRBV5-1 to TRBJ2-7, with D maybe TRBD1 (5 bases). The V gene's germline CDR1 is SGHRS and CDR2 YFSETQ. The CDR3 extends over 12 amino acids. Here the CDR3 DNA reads TGCGCCAGCAGCTTGGGGTCAGGGCCCCTTTCCTTC. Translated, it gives CASSLGSGPLSF.

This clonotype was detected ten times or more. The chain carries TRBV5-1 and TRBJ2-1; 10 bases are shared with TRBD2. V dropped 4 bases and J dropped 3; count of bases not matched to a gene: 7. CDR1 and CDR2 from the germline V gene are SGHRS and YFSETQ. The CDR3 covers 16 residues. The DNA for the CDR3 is TGCGCCAGCAGCACCCTAGCGGGAGCGGGCTACAATGAGCAGTTCTTC. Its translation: CASSTLAGAGYNEQFF.

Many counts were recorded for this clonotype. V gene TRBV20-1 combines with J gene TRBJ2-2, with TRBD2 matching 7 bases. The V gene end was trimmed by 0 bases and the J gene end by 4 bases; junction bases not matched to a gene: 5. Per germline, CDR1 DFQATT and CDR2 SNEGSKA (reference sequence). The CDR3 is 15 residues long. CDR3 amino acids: CSAREWEGGTGELFF. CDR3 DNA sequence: TGCAGTGCTAGAGAATGGGAGGGCGGCACCGGGGAGCTGTTTTTT.

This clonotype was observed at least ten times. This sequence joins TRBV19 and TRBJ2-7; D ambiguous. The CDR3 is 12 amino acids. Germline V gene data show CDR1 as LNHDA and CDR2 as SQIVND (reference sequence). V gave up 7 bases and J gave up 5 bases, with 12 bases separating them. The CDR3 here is CASKAPRDEQYF. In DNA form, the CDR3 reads TGTGCCAGTAAAGCCCCACGCGACGAGCAGTACTTC.